The clone carrying this TCR beta chain was counted a few times. Its antigen is still unknown. The data stem from a study of T cell repertoires in cytomegalovirus infection. A single record per CDR3 protein comes from TCRdb applying MiXCR to the reads. The data show approximately 1,000,000 distinct CDR3 sequences, less than 40% seen once. Germline loops: CDR1 DFQATT, CDR2 SNEGSKA (reference sequence). This CDR3 has 16 residues. Trimming shortened V by 0 bases and J by 5 bases, and 14 bases separated the two germline ends. This TCR was sampled from a human donor in good health (CMV status not recorded). Some clones in this sample may be carry-over from other donors' samples. The starting material was cultured CD8+ T cells from PBMCs, obtained from culture after CMV antigen stimulation. The gene calls are TRBV20-1 and TRBJ1-6; D uncertain. The CDR3 region is CSARDLRVGDNSPLHF. The CDR3 DNA sequence: TGCAGTGCTAGAGATCTGAGGGTTGGGGATAATTCACCCCTCCACTTT.